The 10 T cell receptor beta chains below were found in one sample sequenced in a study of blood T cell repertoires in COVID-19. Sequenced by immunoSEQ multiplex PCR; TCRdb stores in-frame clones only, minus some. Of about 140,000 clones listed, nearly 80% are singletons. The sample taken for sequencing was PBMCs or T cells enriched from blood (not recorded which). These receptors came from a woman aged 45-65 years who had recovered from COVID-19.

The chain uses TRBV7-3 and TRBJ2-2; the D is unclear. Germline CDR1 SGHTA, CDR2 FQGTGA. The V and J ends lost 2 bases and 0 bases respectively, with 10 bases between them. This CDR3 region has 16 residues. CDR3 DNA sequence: TGTGCCAGCAGCTTATTTCAGATATCGAACACCGGGGAGCTGTTTTTT. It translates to CASSLFQISNTGELFF. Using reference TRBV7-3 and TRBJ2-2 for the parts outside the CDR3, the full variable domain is GAGVSQTPSNKVTEKGKYVELRCDPISGHTALYWYRQSLGQGPEFLIYFQGTGAADDSGLPNDRFFAVRPEGSVSTLKIQRTERGDSAVYLCASSLFQISNTGELFFGEGSRLTVL.

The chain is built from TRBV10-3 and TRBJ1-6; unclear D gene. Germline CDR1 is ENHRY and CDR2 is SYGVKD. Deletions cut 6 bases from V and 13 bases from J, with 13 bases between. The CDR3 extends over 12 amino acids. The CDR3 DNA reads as TGTGCCATCAGCGACTCCATCGCCCCCCTCCACTTT. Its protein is CAISDSIAPLHF.

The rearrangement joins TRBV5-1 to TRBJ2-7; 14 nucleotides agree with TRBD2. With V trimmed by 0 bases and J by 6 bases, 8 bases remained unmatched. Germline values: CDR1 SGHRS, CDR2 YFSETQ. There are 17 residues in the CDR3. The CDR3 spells CASSLAGTSGRMGEQYF. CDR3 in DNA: TGCGCCAGCAGCTTGGCCGGGACTAGCGGGAGAATGGGCGAGCAGTACTTC.

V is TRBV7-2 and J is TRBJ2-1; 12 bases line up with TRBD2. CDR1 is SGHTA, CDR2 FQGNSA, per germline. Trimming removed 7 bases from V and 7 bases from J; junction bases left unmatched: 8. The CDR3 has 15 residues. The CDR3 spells CASTLAGGLGNEQFF. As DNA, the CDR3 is TGTGCCAGCACCCTAGCGGGGGGGCTTGGTAATGAGCAGTTCTTC.

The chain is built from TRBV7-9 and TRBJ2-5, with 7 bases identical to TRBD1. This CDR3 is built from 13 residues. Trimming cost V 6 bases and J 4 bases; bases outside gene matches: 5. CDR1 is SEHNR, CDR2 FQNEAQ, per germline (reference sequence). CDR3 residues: CASRGGELETQYF. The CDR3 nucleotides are TGTGCCAGCAGAGGGGGCGAATTAGAGACCCAGTACTTC.

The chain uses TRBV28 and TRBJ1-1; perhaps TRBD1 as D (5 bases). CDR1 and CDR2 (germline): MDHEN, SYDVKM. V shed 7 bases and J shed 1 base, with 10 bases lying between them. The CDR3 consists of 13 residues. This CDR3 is CASIGGGNTEAFF. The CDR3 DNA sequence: TGTGCCAGCATTGGGGGGGGGAACACTGAAGCTTTCTTT.

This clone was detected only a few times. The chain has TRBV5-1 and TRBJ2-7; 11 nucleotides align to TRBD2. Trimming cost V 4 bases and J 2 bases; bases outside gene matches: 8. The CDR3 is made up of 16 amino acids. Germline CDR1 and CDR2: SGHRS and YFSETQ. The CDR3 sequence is CASSQDVAGGPYEQYF. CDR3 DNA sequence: TGCGCCAGCAGCCAGGATGTAGCGGGAGGGCCCTACGAGCAGTACTTC.

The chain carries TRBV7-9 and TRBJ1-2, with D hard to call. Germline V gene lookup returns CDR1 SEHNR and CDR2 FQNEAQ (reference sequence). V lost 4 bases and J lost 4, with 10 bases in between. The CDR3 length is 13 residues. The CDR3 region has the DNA TGTGCCAGCAGCTGGGAGAACGCCTATGGCTACACCTTC. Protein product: CASSWENAYGYTF.

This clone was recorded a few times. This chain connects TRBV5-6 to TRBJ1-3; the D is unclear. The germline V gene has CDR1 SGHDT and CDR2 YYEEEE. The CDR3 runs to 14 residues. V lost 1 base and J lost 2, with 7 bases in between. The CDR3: CASSLRRAGNTIYF. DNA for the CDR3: TGTGCCAGCAGCTTGAGGCGGGCTGGAAACACCATATATTTT.

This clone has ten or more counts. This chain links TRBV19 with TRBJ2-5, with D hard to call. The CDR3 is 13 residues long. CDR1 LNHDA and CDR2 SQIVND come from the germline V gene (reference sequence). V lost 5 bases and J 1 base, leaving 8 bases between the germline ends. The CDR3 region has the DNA TGTGCCAGTAGTCGAGCGTTCCAAGAGACCCAGTACTTC. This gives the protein CASSRAFQETQYF.